This is a list of T cell receptor beta chains from one sample in a study of T cells in Graves' hyperthyroidism and ophthalmopathy. TCRdb analysed the multiplex PCR reads with MiXCR anew, one entry per CDR3 protein. Of under 300,000 distinct CDR3 sequences listed, about an eighth were seen once; the top ten hold roughly 7.5%. The specimen sequenced was blood. These receptors were taken from a woman aged 30 to 39 with Graves' hyperthyroidism that later progressed to Graves' ophthalmopathy. Each CDR3 is given with its conserved first and last residue. D genes are given only for firm matches. The listing skips clone size in some rows; elsewhere it reads once, few, many or a size class.

clone_size | d_call | j_call | cdr3_length | v_call | cdr3_nt | cdr3_aa
many | - | TRBJ2-5 | 14 | TRBV18 | TGTGCCAGCTCACCACCGAACAGGCAAGAGACCCAGTACTTC | CASSPPNRQETQYF
many | - | TRBJ2-2 | 15 | TRBV12-3/TRBV12-4 | TGTGCCAGCAGAGACGACCGGGACCGCGCCGGGGAGCTGTTTTTT | CASRDDRDRAGELFF
many | TRBD2 | TRBJ2-3 | 15 | TRBV11-3 | TGTGCCAGCAGCTTTAGCGGGAGCGGTGAGGATACGCAGTATTTT | CASSFSGSGEDTQYF
- | - | TRBJ2-7 | 13 | TRBV11-3 | TGTGCCAGCAGCTTGGAGGCTACCTACGAGCAGTACTTC | CASSLEATYEQYF
many | - | TRBJ2-1 | 14 | TRBV30 | TGTGCCTGGAGGACTCGGGGCGGTCTCAATGAGCAGTTCTTC | CAWRTRGGLNEQFF
few | TRBD2 | TRBJ2-2 | 17 | TRBV6-1 | TGTGCCAGCAGTCGCCCCGGAGCGGGAGGAGACACCGGGGAGCTGTTTTTT | CASSRPGAGGDTGELFF
many | - | TRBJ2-7 | 14 | TRBV28 | TGTGCCAGCAGTTCCTCCTTCGGAGCCTACGAGCAGTACTTC | CASSSSFGAYEQYF
many | - | TRBJ2-7 | 16 | TRBV10-3 | TGTGCCATCAGTGACCTTGGACCCGTAGCCTCCTACGAGCAGTACTTC | CAISDLGPVASYEQYF
many | TRBD1 | TRBJ1-1 | 13 | TRBV30 | TGTGCCTGGCATAATAGGGGGCACATTGAAGCTTTCTTT | CAWHNRGHIEAFF
few | - | TRBJ1-1 | 14 | TRBV7-6 | TGTGCCAGCAGCTTAGCCCTGGGGGACACTGGAGCTTTCTTT | CASSLALGDTGAFF
many | - | TRBJ1-2 | 12 | TRBV12-3/TRBV12-4 | TGTGCCAGCAGTTCGACAGAGTATGGCTACACCTTC | CASSSTEYGYTF
- | - | TRBJ1-5 | 15 | TRBV24-1 | TGTGCCACCAGTGATGGGGCCGCCAGTCAACAGCCCCAGCATTTT | CATSDGAASQQPQHF
few | - | TRBJ2-7 | 13 | TRBV6-1 | TGTGCCAGCAGACAGGGATGGGCCTACGAGCAGTACTTC | CASRQGWAYEQYF
few | TRBD2 | TRBJ2-3 | 19 | TRBV6-2/TRBV6-3 | TGTGCCAGCAGGTACCCTAGCGGGAGGAGCATTGGGTTCACAGATACGCAGTATTTT | CASRYPSGRSIGFTDTQYF
many | TRBD1 | TRBJ2-7 | 13 | TRBV20-1 | TGCAGTGCTATGGGACAGTTATCCTACGAGCAGTACTTC | CSAMGQLSYEQYF
many | TRBD1 | TRBJ2-3 | 15 | TRBV7-2 | TGTGCCAGCAGCTTAGGGGACAGGGCAGGAGATACGCAGTATTTT | CASSLGDRAGDTQYF
many | TRBD2 | TRBJ2-7 | 15 | TRBV20-1 | TGCAGTGCCGATATCGGACTAGCGGGAGTCAATGTGCAGTACTTC | CSADIGLAGVNVQYF
many | TRBD1 | TRBJ1-5 | 18 | TRBV19 | TGTGCCAGTAGTACTTCCGGGACAGGGGGGACGGTTAATCAGCCCCAGCATTTT | CASSTSGTGGTVNQPQHF
once | TRBD2 | TRBJ2-5 | 15 | TRBV4-1 | TGCGCCAGCAGCCAAGAAGGACGGGGGGGAGAGACCCAGTACTTC | CASSQEGRGGETQYF
many | - | TRBJ1-4 | 13 | TRBV27 | TGTGCCAGCAGTATCCGGAGCAGGGAAAAACTGTTTTTT | CASSIRSREKLFF
- | - | TRBJ2-5 | 14 | TRBV6-2/TRBV6-3 | TGTGCCAGCAGTTACAGAGTGGGGCAAGAGACCCAGTACTTC | CASSYRVGQETQYF
many | - | TRBJ2-7 | 16 | TRBV7-9 | TGTGCCAGCAGCTTTACATCACCGGACCCCCTGGGGGAGCAGTACTTC | CASSFTSPDPLGEQYF